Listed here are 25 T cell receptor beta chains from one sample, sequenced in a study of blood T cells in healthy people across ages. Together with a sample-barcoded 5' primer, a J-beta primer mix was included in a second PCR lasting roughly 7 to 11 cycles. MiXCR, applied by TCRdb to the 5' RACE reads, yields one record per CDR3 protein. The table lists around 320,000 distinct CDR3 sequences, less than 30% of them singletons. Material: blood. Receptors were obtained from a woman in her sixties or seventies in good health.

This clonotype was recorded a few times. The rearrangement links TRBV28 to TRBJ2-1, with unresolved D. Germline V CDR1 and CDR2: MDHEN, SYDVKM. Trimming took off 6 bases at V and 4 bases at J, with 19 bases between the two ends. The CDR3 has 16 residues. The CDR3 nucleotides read TGTGCCAGCAGCTCCGATGTGGGCAGATTGTACAATGAGCAGTTCTTC. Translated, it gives CASSSDVGRLYNEQFF.

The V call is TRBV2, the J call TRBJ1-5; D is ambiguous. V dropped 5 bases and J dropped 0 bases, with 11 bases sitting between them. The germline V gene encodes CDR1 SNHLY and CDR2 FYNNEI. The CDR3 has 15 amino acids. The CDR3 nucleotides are TGTGCCAGCAGTTTTTCACAGCCTAGCAATCAGCCCCAGCATTTT. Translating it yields CASSFSQPSNQPQHF.

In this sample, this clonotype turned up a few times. The CDR3 loop reads CASSLWGDLAKNIQYF. CDR3 bases: TGTGCCAGCAGCTTATGGGGTGACCTAGCCAAAAACATTCAGTACTTC. The chain joins TRBV7-2 to TRBJ2-4, with unresolved D. V lost 2 bases and J 0 bases, leaving 11 bases between the germline ends. Per the germline V gene, CDR1 is SGHTA and CDR2 is FQGNSA. This CDR3 has 16 amino acids. Complete variable domain (other parts from reference TRBV7-2 and TRBJ2-4): GAGVSQSPSNKVTEKGKDVELRCDPISGHTALYWYRQSLGQGLEFLIYFQGNSAPDKSGLPSDRFSAERTGGSVSTLTIQRTQQEDSAVYLCASSLWGDLAKNIQYFGAGTRLSVL.

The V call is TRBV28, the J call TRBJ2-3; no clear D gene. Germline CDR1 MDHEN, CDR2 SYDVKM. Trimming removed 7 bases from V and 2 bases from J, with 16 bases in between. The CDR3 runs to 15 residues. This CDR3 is CASTSRLGNTDTQYF. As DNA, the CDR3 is TGTGCCAGCACCAGTAGGCTCGGAAACACAGATACGCAGTATTTT.

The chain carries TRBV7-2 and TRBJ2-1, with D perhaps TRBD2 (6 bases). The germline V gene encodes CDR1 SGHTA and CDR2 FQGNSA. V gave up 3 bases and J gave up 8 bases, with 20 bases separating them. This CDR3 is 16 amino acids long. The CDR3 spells CASSLGGEVGVYEQFF. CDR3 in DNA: TGTGCCAGCAGCTTGGGGGGAGAGGTGGGGGTCTATGAGCAGTTCTTC.

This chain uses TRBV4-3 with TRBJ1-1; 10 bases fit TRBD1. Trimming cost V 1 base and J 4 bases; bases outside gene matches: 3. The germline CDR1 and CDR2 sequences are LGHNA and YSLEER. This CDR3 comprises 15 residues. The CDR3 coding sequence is TGCGCCAGCAGCCAAGCTGGGACAGGGGCCACTGAAGCTTTCTTT. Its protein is CASSQAGTGATEAFF.

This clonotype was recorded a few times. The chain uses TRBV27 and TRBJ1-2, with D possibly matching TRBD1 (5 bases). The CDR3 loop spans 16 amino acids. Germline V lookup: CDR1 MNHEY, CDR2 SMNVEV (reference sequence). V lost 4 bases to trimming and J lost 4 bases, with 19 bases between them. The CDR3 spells CASSSGTGGLGYGYTF. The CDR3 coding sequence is TGTGCCAGCAGTTCGGGAACGGGGGGTTTGGGCTATGGCTACACCTTC.

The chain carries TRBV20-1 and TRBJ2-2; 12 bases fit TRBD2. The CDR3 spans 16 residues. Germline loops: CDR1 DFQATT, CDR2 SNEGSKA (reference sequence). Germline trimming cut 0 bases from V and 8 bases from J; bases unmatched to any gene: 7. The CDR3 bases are TGCAGTGCTAGAGATCGGCTAGCGGGGGGGAGAGGGGAGCTGTTTTTT. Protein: CSARDRLAGGRGELFF.

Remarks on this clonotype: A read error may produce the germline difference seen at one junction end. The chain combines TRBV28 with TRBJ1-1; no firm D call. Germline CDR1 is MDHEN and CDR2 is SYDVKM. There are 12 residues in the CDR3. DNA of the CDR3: TGTGTCAGCAGTTTAGGAAACTTTGAAGCTTTCTTT. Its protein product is CVSSLGNFEAFF. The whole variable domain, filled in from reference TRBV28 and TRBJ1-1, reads DVKVTQSSRYLVKRTGEKVFLECVQDMDHENMFWYRQDPGLGLRLIYFSYDVKMKEKGDIPEGYSVSREKKERFSLILESASTNQTSMYLCVSSLGNFEAFFGQGTRLTVV.

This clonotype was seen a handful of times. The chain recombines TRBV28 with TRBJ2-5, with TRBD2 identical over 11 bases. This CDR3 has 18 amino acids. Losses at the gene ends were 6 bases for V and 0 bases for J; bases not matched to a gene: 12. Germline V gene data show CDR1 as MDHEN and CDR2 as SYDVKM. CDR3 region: CASRPGGLAGGYQETQYF. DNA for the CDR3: TGTGCCAGCAGACCTGGGGGCCTAGCGGGAGGCTACCAAGAGACCCAGTACTTC.

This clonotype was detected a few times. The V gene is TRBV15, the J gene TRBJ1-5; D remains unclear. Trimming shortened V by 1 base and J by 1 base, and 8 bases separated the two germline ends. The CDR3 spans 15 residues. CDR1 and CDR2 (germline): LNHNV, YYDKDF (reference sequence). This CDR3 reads CATSRVALSNQPQHF. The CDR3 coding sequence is TGTGCCACCAGCAGAGTGGCATTAAGCAATCAGCCCCAGCATTTT.

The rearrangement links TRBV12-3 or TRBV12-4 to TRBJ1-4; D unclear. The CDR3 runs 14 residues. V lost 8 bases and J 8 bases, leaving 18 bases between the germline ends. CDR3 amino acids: CASGPHEGREKLFF. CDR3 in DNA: TGTGCCAGCGGGCCCCACGAGGGCCGGGAAAAACTGTTTTTT.

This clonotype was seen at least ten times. CDR3 region: CASSFGLLGAETQYF. The CDR3 bases are TGTGCCAGCAGCTTCGGGCTCCTCGGCGCGGAGACCCAGTACTTC. The V gene is TRBV7-2, the J gene TRBJ2-5; D remains ambiguous. CDR1 is SGHTA and CDR2 is FQGNSA in the germline V gene. V shed 3 bases and J shed 5 bases, with 16 bases lying between them. The CDR3 covers 15 residues.

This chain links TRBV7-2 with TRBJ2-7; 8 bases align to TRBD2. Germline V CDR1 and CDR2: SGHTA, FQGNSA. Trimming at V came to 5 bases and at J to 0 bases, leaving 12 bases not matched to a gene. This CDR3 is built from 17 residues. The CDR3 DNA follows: TGTGCCAGCAGCACCACAGCAATAGCGGGGCCCTCCTACGAGCAGTACTTC. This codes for CASSTTAIAGPSYEQYF.

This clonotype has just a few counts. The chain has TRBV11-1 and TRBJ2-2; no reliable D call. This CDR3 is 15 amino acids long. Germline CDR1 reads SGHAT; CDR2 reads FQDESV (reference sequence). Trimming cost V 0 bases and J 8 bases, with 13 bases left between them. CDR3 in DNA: TGTGCCAGCAGCTTAGCTTTGGCGGCGAGTGGGGAGCTGTTTTTT. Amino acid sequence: CASSLALAASGELFF.

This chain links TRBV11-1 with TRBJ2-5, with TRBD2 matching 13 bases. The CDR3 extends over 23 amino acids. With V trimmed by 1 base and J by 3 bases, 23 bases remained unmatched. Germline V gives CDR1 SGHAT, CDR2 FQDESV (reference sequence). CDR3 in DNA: TGTGCCAGCAGCTTAGGCGTGGGGGGGACCGGACTAGCGGGGGTTTGGAGAAAAGAGACCCAGTACTTC. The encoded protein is CASSLGVGGTGLAGVWRKETQYF.

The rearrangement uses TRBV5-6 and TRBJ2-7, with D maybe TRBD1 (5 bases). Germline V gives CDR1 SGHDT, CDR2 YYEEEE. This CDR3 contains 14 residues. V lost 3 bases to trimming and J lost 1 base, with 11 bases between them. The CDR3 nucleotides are TGTGCCAGCAGCTCTTACAGGTCTTCCTACGAGCAGTACTTC. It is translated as CASSSYRSSYEQYF. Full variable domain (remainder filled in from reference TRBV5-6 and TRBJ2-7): DAGVTQSPTHLIKTRGQQVTLRCSPKSGHDTVSWYQQALGQGPQFIFQYYEEEERQRGNFPDRFSGHQFPNYSSELNVNALLLGDSALYLCASSSYRSSYEQYFGPGTRLTVT.

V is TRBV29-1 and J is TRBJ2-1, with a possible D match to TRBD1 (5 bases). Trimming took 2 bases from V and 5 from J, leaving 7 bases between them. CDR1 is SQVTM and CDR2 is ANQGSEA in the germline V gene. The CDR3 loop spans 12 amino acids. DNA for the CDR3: TGCAGCGTTGAAAGGGGAAACAATGAGCAGTTCTTC. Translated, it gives CSVERGNNEQFF.

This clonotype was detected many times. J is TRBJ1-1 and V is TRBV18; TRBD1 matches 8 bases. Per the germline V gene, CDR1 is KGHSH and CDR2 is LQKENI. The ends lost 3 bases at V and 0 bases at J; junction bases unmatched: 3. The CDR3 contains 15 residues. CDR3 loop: CASSPMTGVNTEAFF. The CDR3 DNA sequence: TGTGCCAGCTCACCTATGACAGGGGTGAACACTGAAGCTTTCTTT.

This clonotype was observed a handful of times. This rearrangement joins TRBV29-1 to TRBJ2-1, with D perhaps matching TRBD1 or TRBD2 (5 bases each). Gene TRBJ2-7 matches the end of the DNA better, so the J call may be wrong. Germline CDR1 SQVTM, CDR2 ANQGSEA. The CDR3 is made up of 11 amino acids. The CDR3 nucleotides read TGCAGCGTTGGGGGGTTCCACGAGCAGTACTTC. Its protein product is CSVGGFHEQYF.

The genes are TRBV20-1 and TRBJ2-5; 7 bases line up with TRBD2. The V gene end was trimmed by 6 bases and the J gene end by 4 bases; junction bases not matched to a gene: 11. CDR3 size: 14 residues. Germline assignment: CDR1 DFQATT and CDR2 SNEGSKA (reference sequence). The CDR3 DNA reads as TGCAGTGCGACCAGCGGGACCGAGGGAGAGACCCAGTACTTC. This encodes CSATSGTEGETQYF.

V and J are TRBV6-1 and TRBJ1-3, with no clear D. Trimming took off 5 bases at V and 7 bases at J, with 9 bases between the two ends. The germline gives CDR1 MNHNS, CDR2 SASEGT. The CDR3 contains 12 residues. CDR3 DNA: TGTGCCAGCAGTAATCGGGATAACACCATATATTTT. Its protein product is CASSNRDNTIYF.

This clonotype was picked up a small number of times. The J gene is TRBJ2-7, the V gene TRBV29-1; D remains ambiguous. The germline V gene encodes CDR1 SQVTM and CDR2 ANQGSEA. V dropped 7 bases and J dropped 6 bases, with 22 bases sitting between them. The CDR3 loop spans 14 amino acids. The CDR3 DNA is TGCAGCGCCTCGGATAGCTCGTTATTTCGCGAGCAGTACTTC. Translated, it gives CSASDSSLFREQYF.

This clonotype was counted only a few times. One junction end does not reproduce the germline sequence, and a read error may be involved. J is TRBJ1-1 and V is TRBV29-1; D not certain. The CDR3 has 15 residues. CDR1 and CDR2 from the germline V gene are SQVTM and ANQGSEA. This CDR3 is CSVAPREQRNTEVFF. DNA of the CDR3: TGCAGCGTTGCCCCAAGGGAGCAAAGGAACACTGAAGTTTTCTTT.

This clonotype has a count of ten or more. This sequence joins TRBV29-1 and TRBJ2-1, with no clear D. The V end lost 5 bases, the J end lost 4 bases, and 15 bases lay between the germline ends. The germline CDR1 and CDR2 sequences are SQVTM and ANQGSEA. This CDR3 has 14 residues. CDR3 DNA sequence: TGCAGCGTTATTAAACCTACTAATTACAATGAGCAGTTCTTC. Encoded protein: CSVIKPTNYNEQFF.